The 13 T cell receptor beta chains listed next were all sequenced from one sample in a study of cytomegalovirus exposure and HLA in healthy donors. The PCR ran on 60 Vbeta and 13 Jbeta primers. The data were produced by immunoSEQ multiplex PCR, yet TCRdb's version contains in-frame clones alone and is incomplete. The data contain under 200,000 clones, 81% of them singletons. Sequencing input: PBMCs. The receptors derive from a man aged 35-49 years in good health and CMV-seropositive.

This clone turned up a few times. The CDR3 nucleotides are TGTGCCACCAGCAGAGCCCCCGCCAGGGCCTATGGCTACACCTTC. It specifies CATSRAPARAYGYTF. This chain uses TRBV15 with TRBJ1-2, with D tentatively TRBD1 (5 bases). V was pared by 1 base and J by 4 bases, with 13 bases between. Per the germline V gene, CDR1 is LNHNV and CDR2 is YYDKDF (reference sequence). The CDR3 is 15 amino acids.

This chain uses TRBV5-1 with TRBJ1-1; no definite D call. CDR3 length equals 15 residues. From germline, CDR1 is SGHRS and CDR2 YFSETQ. Deletions cut 4 bases from V and 0 bases from J, with 13 bases between. CDR3 bases: TGCGCCAGCAGCACGGAGGGATTGATGAACACTGAAGCTTTCTTT. Protein: CASSTEGLMNTEAFF. The full variable domain, completed using reference TRBV5-1 and TRBJ1-1, is KAGVTQTPRYLIKTRGQQVTLSCSPISGHRSVSWYQQTPGQGLQFLFEYFSETQRNKGNFPGRFSGRQFSNSRSEMNVSTLELGDSALYLCASSTEGLMNTEAFFGQGTRLTVV.

The chain carries TRBV11-2 and TRBJ2-7; a possible D gene is TRBD1 (6 bases). This CDR3 region has 13 residues. Trimming removed 10 bases from V and 7 bases from J, with 20 bases in between. Germline values: CDR1 SGHAT, CDR2 FQNNGV. For the CDR3, the DNA is TGTGCCACTAGCCTGGGGGCTCGCGAGGAGCAGTACTTC. Residues: CATSLGAREEQYF.

This clone has a handful of counts. This CDR3 reads CASSSWGLAYEQYF. DNA for the CDR3: TGTGCCAGCAGTTCGTGGGGGCTGGCCTACGAGCAGTACTTC. The chain is built from TRBV6-9 and TRBJ2-7, with D tentatively TRBD1 (6 bases). The CDR3 spans 14 residues. Germline lookup yields CDR1 MNHGY and CDR2 SVAAGI. V was cut by 4 bases and J by 2 bases, with 12 bases left in between.

The chain employs TRBV11-3 and TRBJ2-1, with TRBD2 matching 12 bases. J gave up 5 bases and V 3 bases, and 8 bases lay outside the gene matches. The CDR3 spans 17 residues. The germline gives CDR1 SGHNT, CDR2 YENEEA. The CDR3 nucleotides read TGTGCCAGCAGCTTGCTAGCGGGAGGGCCCCCGGACAATGAGCAGTTCTTC. Protein sequence: CASSLLAGGPPDNEQFF.

The J gene is TRBJ1-5, the V gene TRBV6-1, with D possibly TRBD1 on 6 matching bases. The CDR3 has 15 amino acids. The ends were cut back, 6 bases at V and 1 base at J, with 13 bases in the middle. Looked up from germline, CDR1 is MNHNS and CDR2 is SASEGT. Here the CDR3 DNA reads TGTGCCAGCAGACAGGGAAGTGTCAGCAATCAGCCCCAGCATTTT. Protein product: CASRQGSVSNQPQHF.

The chain joins TRBV5-1 to TRBJ1-5, with TRBD1 matching over 7 bases. The J segment lost 9 bases and the V segment lost 4 bases, leaving 10 bases of the junction unmatched. The CDR3 covers 14 residues. CDR1 and CDR2 (germline): SGHRS, YFSETQ. The chain's CDR3 is CASSPRQGGWPQHF. The DNA for the CDR3 is TGCGCCAGCAGCCCAAGACAGGGTGGATGGCCCCAGCATTTT.

V gene TRBV11-2 combines with J gene TRBJ2-1, with D possibly being TRBD2 (5 bases). Germline CDR1 SGHAT, CDR2 FQNNGV. With 7 bases removed from V and 6 bases from J, the gap between germline ends came to 16 bases. The CDR3 totals 14 residues. This CDR3 reads CASTPISTSNEQFF. In DNA, the CDR3 is TGTGCCAGCACCCCCATTTCTACTAGCAATGAGCAGTTCTTC.

The chain employs TRBV28 and TRBJ2-7, with 7 positions matching TRBD1. Looked up from germline, CDR1 is MDHEN and CDR2 is SYDVKM. This CDR3 spans 15 amino acids. Losses at the gene ends were 6 bases for V and 0 bases for J; bases not matched to a gene: 8. The CDR3 region is CASSLGQVDSYEQYF. Written as DNA, the CDR3 is TGTGCCAGCAGCCTCGGACAGGTGGACTCCTACGAGCAGTACTTC.

J is TRBJ2-7 and V is TRBV10-2; D remains unclear. Trimming stripped 4 bases from V and 5 bases from J, with 6 bases between. The germline V gene encodes CDR1 WSHSY and CDR2 SAAADI. The CDR3 is 11 amino acids. CDR3 bases: TGCGCCAGCAGTGGAGCCCACGAGCAGTACTTC. It specifies CASSGAHEQYF.

V usage is TRBV29-1 and J usage is TRBJ2-1, with TRBD2 matching 7 bases. With 7 bases clipped from V and 9 bases from J, the junction kept 12 bases outside the gene matches. Germline values: CDR1 SQVTM, CDR2 ANQGSEA. The CDR3 covers 13 residues. The chain's CDR3 is CSDLGRERSEQFF. The CDR3 DNA follows: TGCAGCGACTTGGGGCGGGAGCGAAGTGAGCAGTTCTTC.

This clone was detected only a few times. In DNA, the CDR3 is TGTGCCAGTCTCCGGGAGCCAGGGGGAAAACTGTTTTTT. Protein product: CASLREPGGKLFF. The rearrangement links TRBV19 to TRBJ1-4; 7 bases align to TRBD1. V was pared by 8 bases and J by 10 bases, with 10 bases of the junction left unmatched. This CDR3 is 13 amino acids long. Germline CDR1 LNHDA, CDR2 SQIVND (reference sequence).

Only one count was recorded for this clone. This chain connects TRBV6-5 to TRBJ2-7, with a tentative D call TRBD1 (6 bases). The CDR3 length is 15 residues. Trimming shortened V by 2 bases and J by 6 bases, and 17 bases separated the two germline ends. In germline, CDR1 is MNHEY, CDR2 SVGAGI. CDR3 bases: TGTGCCAGCAGTTACACCTACAGGGTGAAGGCCGAGCAGTACTTC. Translation gives CASSYTYRVKAEQYF.